This is a list of T cell receptor beta chains from one sample in a study of blood T cell repertoires in COVID-19. Repertoires were generated with immunoSEQ multiplex PCR, while TCRdb's copy carries only in-frame clones and drops some. The data hold about 260,000 clones, with roughly 80% observed a single time. Sequenced material: PBMCs or T cells enriched from blood (not recorded which). The receptors here all came from a young man with acute COVID-19. Both conserved end residues are part of each CDR3. A D gene is named only where the DNA matches it firmly. Clone size appears in some rows only: once, few, many, or a class for an expanded clone.

clone size	D gene	V gene	J gene	CDR3 length	CDR3 protein	CDR3 DNA
.	.	TRBV28	TRBJ1-2	14	CASSSAGYNYGYTF	TGTGCCAGCTCTTCCGCAGGCTATAACTATGGCTACACCTTC
.	.	TRBV10-2	TRBJ2-5	12	CASSTAKETQYF	TGCGCCAGCAGCACAGCCAAAGAGACCCAGTACTTC
.	TRBD2	TRBV19	TRBJ2-3	16	CASSTPAGGLGDTQYF	TGTGCCAGTAGTACCCCGGCGGGGGGGCTTGGAGATACGCAGTATTTT
.	.	TRBV14	TRBJ2-5	14	CASSQDSLVETQYF	TGTGCCAGCAGCCAAGATTCTTTAGTAGAGACCCAGTACTTC
once	TRBD2	TRBV25-1	TRBJ2-1	15	CASSETSGAYNEQFF	TGTGCCAGCAGTGAAACTAGCGGGGCCTACAATGAGCAGTTCTTC
once	TRBD1	TRBV5-5	TRBJ1-6	15	CASSRGQGRNSPLHF	TGTGCCAGCAGCCGGGGACAGGGGAGGAATTCACCCCTCCACTTT
.	.	TRBV6-1	TRBJ1-3	15	CASSEQQGKSNTIYF	TGTGCCAGCAGTGAACAGCAGGGGAAGTCAAACACCATATATTTT
.	TRBD1	TRBV10-3	TRBJ1-1	14	CAISETGVRTEAFF	TGTGCCATCAGCGAGACAGGGGTCCGAACTGAAGCTTTCTTT
.	.	TRBV5-4	TRBJ2-3	13	CASSWGRTDTQYF	TGTGCCAGCAGCTGGGGCCGCACAGATACGCAGTATTTT
.	.	TRBV6-5	TRBJ2-2	13	CASSYVSTGELFF	TGTGCCAGCAGTTACGTTAGCACCGGGGAGCTGTTTTTT
.	TRBD1	TRBV7-8	TRBJ2-1	16	CASSPPFSAQGDEQFF	TGTGCCAGCAGCCCCCCCTTCAGTGCCCAGGGGGATGAGCAGTTCTTC
.	TRBD1	TRBV6-5	TRBJ1-2	16	CASSLTRQGINYGYTF	TGTGCCAGCAGTTTGACCCGACAGGGGATTAACTATGGCTACACCTTC
.	TRBD2	TRBV3-1/TRBV3-2	TRBJ2-1	19	CASSLGRAGIGRSGNEQFF	TGTGCCAGCAGCTTGGGGCGAGCGGGAATCGGCAGATCCGGCAATGAGCAGTTCTTC
.	TRBD1	TRBV6-5	TRBJ1-2	15	CASSPGQSGNYGYTF	TGTGCCAGCAGCCCGGGACAGTCCGGGAACTATGGCTACACCTTC
.	.	TRBV6-6	TRBJ1-6	15	CASSFQGGEHSPLHF	TGTGCCAGCAGTTTCCAGGGAGGGGAACACTCACCCCTCCACTTT
.	TRBD1	TRBV9	TRBJ1-1	17	CASSVELPTGGFTEAFF	TGTGCCAGCAGCGTAGAGTTACCCACAGGGGGCTTCACTGAAGCTTTCTTT
.	.	TRBV19	TRBJ1-5	16	CASSIFPRGSNQPQHF	TGTGCCAGTAGTATTTTTCCCCGGGGTAGCAATCAGCCCCAGCATTTT
few	.	TRBV5-1	TRBJ2-5	13	CASSDWAQEAQYF	TGTGCCAGCAGCGATTGGGCTCAGGAGGCCCAGTACTTC
.	TRBD2	TRBV10-3	TRBJ2-1	15	CAISETSAFNNEQFF	TGTGCCATCAGCGAGACTAGCGCCTTTAACAATGAGCAGTTCTTC
.	.	TRBV28	TRBJ1-2	15	CASSELGGFNYGYTF	TGTGCCAGCAGTGAACTTGGGGGGTTTAACTATGGCTACACCTTC
.	.	TRBV28	TRBJ1-5	13	CASMKPSNQPQHF	TGTGCCAGCATGAAGCCCAGCAATCAGCCCCAGCATTTT
.	.	TRBV2	TRBJ1-2	15	CASSPYGAAGYGYTF	TGTGCCAGCAGTCCTTACGGAGCGGCGGGCTATGGCTACACCTTC
.	TRBD1	TRBV3-1/TRBV3-2	TRBJ1-4	16	CASSYGQGATNEKLFF	TGTGCCAGCAGCTACGGACAGGGAGCAACTAATGAAAAACTGTTTTTT
many	TRBD1	TRBV19	TRBJ1-2	13	CASSISRGLGYTF	TGTGCCAGTAGTATCAGCAGGGGGCTTGGCTACACCTTC
.	TRBD1	TRBV5-1	TRBJ1-4	15	CASSAGQGANEKLFF	TGCGCCAGCAGCGCTGGACAGGGAGCGAATGAAAAACTGTTTTTT
.	TRBD1	TRBV4-2	TRBJ1-2	13	CASSQEGQGGYTF	TGTGCCAGCAGCCAAGAGGGACAGGGGGGCTACACCTTC
.	TRBD2	TRBV7-3	TRBJ2-5	16	CASSLGLAGNQETQYF	TGTGCCAGCAGCCTAGGACTAGCGGGCAACCAAGAGACCCAGTACTTC
.	.	TRBV6-2/TRBV6-3	TRBJ2-6	17	CASSYRGADRGANVLTF	TGTGCCAGCAGTTACCGTGGCGCAGACAGAGGCGCCAACGTCCTGACTTTC
.	TRBD1	TRBV5-1	TRBJ1-5	14	CASSQGTGDQPQHF	TGCGCCAGCAGCCAAGGGACAGGTGACCAGCCCCAGCATTTT
.	.	TRBV11-3	TRBJ2-2	17	CASSRSQVAQGAGELFF	TGTGCCAGCAGCCGCAGCCAGGTGGCCCAAGGCGCCGGGGAGCTGTTTTTT
.	.	TRBV28	TRBJ2-1	14	CASSLSWTANEQFF	TGTGCCAGCAGTTTATCATGGACAGCCAATGAGCAGTTCTTC
.	TRBD1	TRBV29-1	TRBJ2-2	14	CSVARGGNTGELFF	TGCAGCGTTGCAAGAGGGGGCAACACCGGGGAGCTGTTTTTT
.	.	TRBV9	TRBJ2-2	15	CASSGGGRDTGELFF	TGTGCCAGCAGCGGAGGGGGTCGGGATACCGGGGAGCTGTTTTTT
.	TRBD1	TRBV7-6	TRBJ2-2	19	CASSLYLTGGAGKGGELFF	TGTGCCAGCAGCTTGTACTTGACAGGGGGCGCCGGGAAAGGCGGGGAGCTGTTTTTT
.	TRBD1	TRBV7-6	TRBJ2-1	18	CASSLRVTGTGVWNEQFF	TGTGCCAGCAGCTTGCGAGTAACCGGGACAGGGGTTTGGAATGAGCAGTTCTTC
.	TRBD1	TRBV11-3	TRBJ2-2	17	CASSKRGGQGVTGELFF	TGTGCCAGCAGCAAACGGGGAGGACAGGGGGTCACCGGGGAGCTGTTTTTT
.	TRBD1	TRBV29-1	TRBJ1-2	13	CSVEDRGPGGYTF	TGCAGCGTTGAGGACAGGGGCCCAGGCGGCTACACCTTC
.	TRBD2	TRBV7-6	TRBJ2-3	17	CASSLGLAGGYTDTQYF	TGTGCCAGCAGTTTGGGGCTAGCGGGGGGGTACACAGATACGCAGTATTTT
once	.	TRBV6-1	TRBJ1-2	13	CASSEVPGDGYTF	TGTGCCAGCAGTGAGGTCCCCGGGGATGGCTACACCTTC
.	TRBD2	TRBV11-2	TRBJ2-1	16	CASSLGPSGSGDEQFF	TGTGCCAGCAGCTTAGGTCCTAGCGGGAGTGGGGATGAGCAGTTCTTC
.	TRBD1	TRBV18	TRBJ2-2	15	CASSPLQGSTGELFF	TGTGCCAGCTCACCCCTACAGGGGAGCACCGGGGAGCTGTTTTTT
.	.	TRBV19	TRBJ2-1	14	CASSIGLVSNEQFF	TGTGCCAGTAGTATAGGACTAGTAAGCAATGAGCAGTTCTTC
.	.	TRBV5-1	TRBJ1-1	12	CASSLTGSEAFF	TGCGCCAGCAGCCTGACAGGTTCTGAAGCTTTCTTT
.	.	TRBV11-2	TRBJ2-5	14	CASSYPGTSRTQYF	TGTGCCAGCAGCTACCCCGGGACTTCACGGACCCAGTACTTC
few	TRBD1	TRBV2	TRBJ1-5	18	CASRHGRTGLLSNQPQHF	TGTGCCAGCAGGCACGGTAGGACAGGTTTGCTGAGCAATCAGCCCCAGCATTTT
.	.	TRBV3-1/TRBV3-2	TRBJ1-2	13	CASSPRAERRYTF	TGTGCCAGCAGCCCGAGAGCGGAACGGCGCTACACCTTC
.	TRBD2	TRBV9	TRBJ2-5	16	CASRRLASGYQETQYF	TGTGCTAGCAGACGCCTAGCTAGCGGGTACCAAGAGACCCAGTACTTC
.	.	TRBV28	TRBJ2-1	16	CASSSRSGDSYNEQFF	TGTGCCAGCAGTTCAAGATCAGGGGACTCCTACAATGAGCAGTTCTTC
.	.	TRBV5-6	TRBJ2-3	14	CASSSTGRTDTQYF	TGTGCCAGCAGCTCGACAGGACGCACAGATACGCAGTATTTT
.	TRBD1	TRBV28	TRBJ1-5	13	CASRRQGFQPQHF	TGTGCCAGCAGACGACAGGGTTTCCAGCCCCAGCATTTT
.	.	TRBV19	TRBJ1-4	12	CASSSTGEKLFF	TGTGCCAGTAGTTCTACAGGGGAAAAACTGTTTTTT
.	.	TRBV27	TRBJ1-1	14	CASWGGVKNTEAFF	TGTGCCAGCTGGGGGGGGGTAAAGAACACTGAAGCTTTCTTT
.	.	TRBV15	TRBJ2-3	16	CATSRDRYTLTDTQYF	TGTGCCACCAGCAGAGATCGTTACACCCTCACAGATACGCAGTATTTT
.	TRBD1	TRBV3-1/TRBV3-2	TRBJ1-1	13	CASSRDRGSEAFF	TGTGCCAGCAGCCGGGACAGGGGCTCTGAAGCTTTCTTT
.	.	TRBV5-1	TRBJ2-3	15	CASSLELGATDTQYF	TGCGCCAGCAGCTTGGAACTGGGAGCGACAGATACGCAGTATTTT
.	.	TRBV6-6	TRBJ2-3	16	CASSRTTGSRTDTQYF	TGTGCCAGCAGTCGAACTACAGGGTCTCGCACAGATACGCAGTATTTT
.	TRBD1	TRBV29-1	TRBJ1-1	13	CSVTGQASTEAFF	TGCAGCGTGACAGGACAGGCTAGCACTGAAGCTTTCTTT
few	TRBD2	TRBV29-1	TRBJ2-1	14	CSLWTSGSHNEQFF	TGCAGCCTTTGGACTAGCGGGTCCCACAATGAGCAGTTCTTC
.	TRBD2	TRBV10-1	TRBJ2-3	14	CASSSGGPTDTQYF	TGCGCCAGCAGTAGCGGGGGGCCCACAGATACGCAGTATTTT
.	TRBD2	TRBV5-1	TRBJ2-1	17	CASSLELTSGGADEQFF	TGCGCCAGCAGCTTGGAACTGACTAGCGGGGGGGCCGATGAGCAGTTCTTC